This T cell receptor (beta chain) was obtained from a study of T cells after yellow fever vaccination. Findings of the study overall: Weaker, the secondary response peaked sooner, at day 5 versus 15.

About this clonotype itself: The antigen is not known.

Germline CDR1 reads MRHNA; CDR2 reads SNTAGT. Unmatched junction bases numbered 9, after V lost 5 bases and J lost 11 bases. The CDR3 has 14 amino acids. In making TCR cDNA, 5'RACE template switching added a universal primer site and UMIs to it. Via MiXCR, TCRdb re-called the 5' RACE reads, giving one row per CDR3 protein. The sample contains some 600,000 distinct CDR3 sequences, 17% of which appear only once. This TCR came from a man between 18 and 35 years old who received the YFV17D yellow fever vaccine. Sequences were derived from PBMCs, sampled about 5 days after the first yellow fever vaccination. V usage is TRBV6-4 and J usage is TRBJ1-6, with 7 bases that match TRBD1. The CDR3 region has the DNA TGTGCCAGCAGTCTAAGACAGGGTGGAACACCCCTCCACTTT. Translated: CASSLRQGGTPLHF.